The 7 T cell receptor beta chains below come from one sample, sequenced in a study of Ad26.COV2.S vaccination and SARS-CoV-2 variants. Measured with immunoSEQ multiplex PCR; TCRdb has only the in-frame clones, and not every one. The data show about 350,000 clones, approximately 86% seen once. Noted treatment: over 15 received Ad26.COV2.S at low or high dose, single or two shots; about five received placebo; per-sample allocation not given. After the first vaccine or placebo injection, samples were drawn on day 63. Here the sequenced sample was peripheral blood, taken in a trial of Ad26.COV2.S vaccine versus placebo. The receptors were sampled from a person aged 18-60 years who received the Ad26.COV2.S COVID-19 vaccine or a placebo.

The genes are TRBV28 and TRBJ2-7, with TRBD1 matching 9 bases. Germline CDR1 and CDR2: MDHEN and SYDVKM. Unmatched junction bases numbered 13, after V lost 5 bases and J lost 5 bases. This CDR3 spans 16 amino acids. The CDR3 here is CASSPPGTGFQDEQYF. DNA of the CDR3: TGTGCCAGCAGTCCGCCCGGGACAGGGTTCCAGGACGAGCAGTACTTC.

CDR3 nucleotide sequence: TGCGCCAGCACAAAAGGACAGCCGGGCACTGAAGCTTTCTTT. Translating it yields CASTKGQPGTEAFF. The J gene is TRBJ1-1, the V gene TRBV5-1, with D possibly being TRBD1 (6 bases). CDR3 length: 14 residues. Looked up from germline, CDR1 is SGHRS and CDR2 is YFSETQ. The V end was cut by 6 bases, the J end by 4 bases, with 16 bases between.

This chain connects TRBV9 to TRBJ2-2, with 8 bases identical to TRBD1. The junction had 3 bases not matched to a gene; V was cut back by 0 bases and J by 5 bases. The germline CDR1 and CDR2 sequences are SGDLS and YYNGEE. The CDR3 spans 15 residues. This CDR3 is CASSVDRGETGELFF. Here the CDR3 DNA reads TGTGCCAGCAGCGTAGACAGGGGGGAGACCGGGGAGCTGTTTTTT.

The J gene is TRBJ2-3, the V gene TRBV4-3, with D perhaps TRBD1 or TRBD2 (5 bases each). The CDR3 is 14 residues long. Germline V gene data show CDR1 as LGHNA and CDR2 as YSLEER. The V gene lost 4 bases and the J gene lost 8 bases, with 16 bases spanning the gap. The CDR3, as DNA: TGCGCCAGCAGCCCCAACCCAGAGGGGAGTACGCAGTATTTT. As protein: CASSPNPEGSTQYF.

The CDR3 region is CASSRQGRDYEQYF. The DNA for the CDR3 is TGTGCCAGCAGTCGCCAGGGGAGGGACTACGAGCAGTACTTC. This chain connects TRBV27 to TRBJ2-7; perhaps TRBD2 as D (7 bases). Per germline, CDR1 MNHEY and CDR2 SMNVEV (reference sequence). This CDR3 is 14 amino acids long. V lost 5 bases and J 3 bases, leaving 14 bases between the germline ends.

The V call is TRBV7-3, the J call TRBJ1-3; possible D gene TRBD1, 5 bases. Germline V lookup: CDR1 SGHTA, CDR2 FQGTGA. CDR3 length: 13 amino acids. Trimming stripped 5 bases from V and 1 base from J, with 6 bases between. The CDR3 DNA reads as TGTGCCAGCAGCCCAGGGTCTGGAAACACCATATATTTT. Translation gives CASSPGSGNTIYF.

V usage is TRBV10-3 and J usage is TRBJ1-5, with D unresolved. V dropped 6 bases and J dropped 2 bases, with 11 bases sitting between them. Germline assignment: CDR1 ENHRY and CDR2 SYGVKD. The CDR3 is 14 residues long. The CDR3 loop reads CAIRSSVGNQPQHF. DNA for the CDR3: TGTGCCATCAGGTCCAGTGTGGGCAATCAGCCCCAGCATTTT.